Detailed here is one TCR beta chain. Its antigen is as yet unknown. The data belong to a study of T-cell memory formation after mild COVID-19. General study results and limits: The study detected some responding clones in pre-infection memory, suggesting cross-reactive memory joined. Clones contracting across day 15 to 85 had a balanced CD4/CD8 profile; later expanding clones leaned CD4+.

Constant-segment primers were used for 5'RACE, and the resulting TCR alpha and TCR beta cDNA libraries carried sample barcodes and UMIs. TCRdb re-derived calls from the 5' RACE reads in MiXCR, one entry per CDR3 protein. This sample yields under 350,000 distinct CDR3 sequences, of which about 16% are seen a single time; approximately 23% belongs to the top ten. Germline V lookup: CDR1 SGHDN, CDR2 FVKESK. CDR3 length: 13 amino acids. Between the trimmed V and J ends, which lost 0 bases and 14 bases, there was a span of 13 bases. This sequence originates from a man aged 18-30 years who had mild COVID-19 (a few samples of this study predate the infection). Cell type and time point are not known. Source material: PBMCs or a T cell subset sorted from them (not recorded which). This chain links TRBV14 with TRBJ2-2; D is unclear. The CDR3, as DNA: TGTGCCAGCAGCCAAGATCGGACCGGGCGCCTGTTTTTT. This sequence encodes CASSQDRTGRLFF. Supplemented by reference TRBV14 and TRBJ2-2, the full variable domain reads EAGVTQFPSHSVIEKGQTVTLRCDPISGHDNLYWYRRVMGKEIKFLLHFVKESKQDESGMPNNRFLAERTGGTYSTLKVQPAELEDSGVYFCASSQDRTGRLFFGEGSRLTVL.